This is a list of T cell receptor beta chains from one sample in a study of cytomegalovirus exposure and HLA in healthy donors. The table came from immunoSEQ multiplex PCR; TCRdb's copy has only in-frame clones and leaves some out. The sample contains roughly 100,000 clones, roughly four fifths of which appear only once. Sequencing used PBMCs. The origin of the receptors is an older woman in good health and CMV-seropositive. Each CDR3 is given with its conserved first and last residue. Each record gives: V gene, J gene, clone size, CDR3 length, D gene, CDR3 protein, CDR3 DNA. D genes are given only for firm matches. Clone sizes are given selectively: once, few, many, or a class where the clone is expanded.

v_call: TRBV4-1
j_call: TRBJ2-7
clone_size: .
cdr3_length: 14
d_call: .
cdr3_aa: CASSKEGKAGEQYF
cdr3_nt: TGCGCCAGCAGCAAAGAGGGGAAGGCGGGCGAGCAGTACTTC

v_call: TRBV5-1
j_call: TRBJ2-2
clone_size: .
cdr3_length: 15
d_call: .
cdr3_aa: CASSFGGSNTGELFF
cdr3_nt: TGCGCCAGCAGCTTCGGCGGGTCCAACACCGGGGAGCTGTTTTTT

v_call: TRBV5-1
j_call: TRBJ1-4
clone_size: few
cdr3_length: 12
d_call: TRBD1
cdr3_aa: CASAGQGEKLFF
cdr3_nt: TGCGCCAGCGCGGGACAGGGAGAAAAACTGTTTTTT

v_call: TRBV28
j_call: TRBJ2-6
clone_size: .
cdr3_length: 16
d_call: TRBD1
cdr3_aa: CASSDRGRTGANVLTF
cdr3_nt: TGTGCCAGCAGTGACAGGGGGCGTACTGGGGCCAACGTCCTGACTTTC

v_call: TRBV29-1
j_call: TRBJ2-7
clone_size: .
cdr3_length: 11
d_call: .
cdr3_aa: CSAEQAYEQYF
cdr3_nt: TGCAGCGCCGAACAGGCCTACGAGCAGTACTTC

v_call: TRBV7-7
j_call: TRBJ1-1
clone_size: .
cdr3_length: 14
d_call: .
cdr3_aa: CASSLLRENTEAFF
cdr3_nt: TGTGCTAGCAGCTTATTGAGAGAAAACACTGAAGCTTTCTTT

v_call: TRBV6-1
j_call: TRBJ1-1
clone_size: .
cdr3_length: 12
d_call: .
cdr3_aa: CASSEGRVEAFF
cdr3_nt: TGTGCCAGCAGTGAAGGGAGGGTTGAAGCTTTCTTT

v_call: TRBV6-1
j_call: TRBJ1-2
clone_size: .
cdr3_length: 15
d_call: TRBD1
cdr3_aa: CASSSRDRANYGYTF
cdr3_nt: TGTGCCAGCAGTTCCCGGGACAGGGCGAACTATGGCTACACCTTC

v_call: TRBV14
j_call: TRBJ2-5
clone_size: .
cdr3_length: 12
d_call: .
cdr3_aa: CASSQARKTQYF
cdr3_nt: TGTGCCAGCAGCCAAGCTAGGAAGACCCAGTACTTC

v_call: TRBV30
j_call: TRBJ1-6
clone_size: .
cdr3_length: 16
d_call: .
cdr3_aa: CAWSVRESSYNSPLHF
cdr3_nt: TGTGCCTGGAGTGTACGAGAGAGCTCCTATAATTCACCCCTCCACTTT

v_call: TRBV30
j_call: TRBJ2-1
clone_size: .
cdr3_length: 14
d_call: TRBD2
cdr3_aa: CAWTAGWGNNEQFF
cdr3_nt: TGTGCCTGGACAGCGGGATGGGGCAACAATGAGCAGTTCTTC

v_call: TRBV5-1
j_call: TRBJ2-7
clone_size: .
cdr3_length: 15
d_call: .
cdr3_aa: CASSQRLVESYEQYF
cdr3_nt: TGCGCCAGCAGTCAGAGACTAGTCGAGAGCTACGAGCAGTACTTC

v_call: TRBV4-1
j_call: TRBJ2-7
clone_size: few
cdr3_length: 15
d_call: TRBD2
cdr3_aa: CASSQPAGAAYEQYF
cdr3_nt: TGCGCCAGCAGCCAACCAGCGGGAGCCGCCTACGAGCAGTACTTC

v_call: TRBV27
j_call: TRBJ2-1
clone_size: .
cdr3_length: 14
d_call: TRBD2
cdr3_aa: CASSSGSLYNEQFF
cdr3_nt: TGTGCCAGCAGTAGCGGGAGTTTATACAATGAGCAGTTCTTC

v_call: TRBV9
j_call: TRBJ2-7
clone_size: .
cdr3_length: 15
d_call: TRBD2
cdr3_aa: CASSPRGVGSREQYF
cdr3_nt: TGTGCCAGCAGCCCCCGGGGGGTGGGGTCACGGGAGCAGTACTTC

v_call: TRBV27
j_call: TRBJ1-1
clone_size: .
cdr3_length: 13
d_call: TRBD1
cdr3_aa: CASRKTGGNEAFF
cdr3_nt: TGTGCCAGCAGAAAAACAGGGGGCAATGAAGCTTTCTTT

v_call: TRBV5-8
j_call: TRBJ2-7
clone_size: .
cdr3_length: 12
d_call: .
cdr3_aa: CASSSTSYEQYF
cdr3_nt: TGTGCCAGCAGCAGTACGAGCTACGAGCAGTACTTC

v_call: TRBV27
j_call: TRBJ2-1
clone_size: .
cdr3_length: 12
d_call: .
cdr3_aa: CASSLRGNEQFF
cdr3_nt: TGTGCCAGCAGTTTACGCGGGAATGAGCAGTTCTTC

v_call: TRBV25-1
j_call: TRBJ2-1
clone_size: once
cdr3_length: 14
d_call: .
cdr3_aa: CANNRETPYNEQFF
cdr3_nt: TGTGCCAACAACCGGGAGACACCCTACAATGAGCAGTTCTTC

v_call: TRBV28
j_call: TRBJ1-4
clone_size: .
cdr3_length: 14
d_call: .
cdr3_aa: CASSKTGLREKLFF
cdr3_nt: TGTGCCAGCAGTAAAACAGGGCTTAGAGAAAAACTGTTTTTT

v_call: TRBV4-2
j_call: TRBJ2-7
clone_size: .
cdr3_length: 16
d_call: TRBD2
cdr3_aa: CASSPSLAGGVYEQYF
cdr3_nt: TGTGCCAGCAGCCCCTCACTAGCGGGAGGGGTGTACGAGCAGTACTTC

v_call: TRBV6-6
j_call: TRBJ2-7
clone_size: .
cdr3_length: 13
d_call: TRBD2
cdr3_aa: CASTGLGFNEQYF
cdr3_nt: TGTGCCAGCACCGGACTAGGTTTCAACGAGCAGTACTTC

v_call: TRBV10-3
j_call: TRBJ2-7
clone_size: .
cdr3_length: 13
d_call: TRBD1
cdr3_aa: CAITQGSPYEQYF
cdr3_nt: TGTGCCATAACACAGGGGTCCCCCTACGAGCAGTACTTC

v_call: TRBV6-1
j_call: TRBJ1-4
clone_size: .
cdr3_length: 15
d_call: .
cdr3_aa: CASTNQPRGREKLFF
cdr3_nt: TGTGCCAGCACCAACCAACCGCGCGGAAGAGAAAAACTGTTTTTT

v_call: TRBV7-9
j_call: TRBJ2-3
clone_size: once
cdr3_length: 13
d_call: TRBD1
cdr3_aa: CAGKQGTTDTQYF
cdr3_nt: TGTGCCGGGAAACAGGGGACCACAGATACGCAGTATTTT

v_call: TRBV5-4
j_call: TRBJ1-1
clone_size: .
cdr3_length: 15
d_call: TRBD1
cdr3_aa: CASSPGQALNTEAFF
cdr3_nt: TGTGCCAGCAGCCCGGGACAGGCCCTAAACACTGAAGCTTTCTTT

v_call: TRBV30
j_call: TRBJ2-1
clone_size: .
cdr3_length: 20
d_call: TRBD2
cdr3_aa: CAWRLAAGEAPREGWNEQFF
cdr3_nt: TGTGCCTGGAGACTGGCGGCGGGGGAGGCCCCGCGGGAGGGGTGGAATGAGCAGTTCTTC

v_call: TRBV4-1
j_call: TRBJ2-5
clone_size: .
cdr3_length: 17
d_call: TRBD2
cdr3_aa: CASSRPDTSGDQETQYF
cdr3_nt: TGCGCCAGCAGCCGCCCGGACACTAGCGGGGATCAAGAGACCCAGTACTTC

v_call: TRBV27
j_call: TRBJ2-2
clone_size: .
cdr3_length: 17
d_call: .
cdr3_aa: CASSLEVGRGITGELFF
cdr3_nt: TGTGCCAGCAGTTTAGAAGTGGGGCGGGGAATCACCGGGGAGCTGTTTTTT

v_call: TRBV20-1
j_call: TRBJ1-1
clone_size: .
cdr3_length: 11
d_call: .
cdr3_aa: CSAPGGAEAFF
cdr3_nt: TGCAGTGCCCCCGGGGGGGCCGAAGCTTTCTTT

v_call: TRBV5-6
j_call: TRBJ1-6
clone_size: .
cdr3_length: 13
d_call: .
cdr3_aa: CASSFSGDSPLHF
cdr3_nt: TGTGCCAGCAGCTTCAGCGGGGATTCACCCCTCCACTTT

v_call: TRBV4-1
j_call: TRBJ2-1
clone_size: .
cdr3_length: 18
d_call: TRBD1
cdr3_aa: CASSHVGVGTGGRNEQFF
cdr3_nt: TGCGCCAGCAGCCACGTGGGTGTGGGGACAGGGGGTCGAAATGAGCAGTTCTTC

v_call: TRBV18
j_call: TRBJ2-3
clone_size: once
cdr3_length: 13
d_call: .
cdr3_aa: CASSPTDADTQYF
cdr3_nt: TGTGCCAGCTCACCGACAGATGCAGATACGCAGTATTTT

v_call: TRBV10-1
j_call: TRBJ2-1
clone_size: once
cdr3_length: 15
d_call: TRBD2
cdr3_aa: CASSPSGIRDNEQFF
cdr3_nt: TGCGCCAGCTCACCTAGCGGGATACGGGACAATGAGCAGTTCTTC

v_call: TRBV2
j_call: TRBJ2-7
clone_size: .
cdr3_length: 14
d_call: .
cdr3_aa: CASSEPPTSYEQYF
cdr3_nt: TGTGCCAGCAGTGAACCACCGACTAGCTACGAGCAGTACTTC

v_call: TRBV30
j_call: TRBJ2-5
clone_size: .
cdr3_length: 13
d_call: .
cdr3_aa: CAWSPQGTGTQYF
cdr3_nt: TGTGCCTGGAGTCCTCAGGGGACCGGGACCCAGTACTTC

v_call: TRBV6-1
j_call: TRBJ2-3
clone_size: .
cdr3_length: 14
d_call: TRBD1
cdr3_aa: CASSEVRSTGGGYF
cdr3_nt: TGTGCCAGCAGTGAAGTGCGGTCGACAGGGGGCGGGTATTTT

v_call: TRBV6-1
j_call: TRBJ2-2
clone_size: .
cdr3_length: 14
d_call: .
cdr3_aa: CALRGGPNTGELFF
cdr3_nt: TGTGCCCTGCGCGGGGGCCCGAACACCGGGGAGCTGTTTTTT

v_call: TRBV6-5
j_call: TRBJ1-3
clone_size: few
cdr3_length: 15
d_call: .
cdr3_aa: CASSYSIDSGNTIYF
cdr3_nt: TGTGCCAGCAGTTACTCGATAGACTCTGGAAACACCATATATTTT

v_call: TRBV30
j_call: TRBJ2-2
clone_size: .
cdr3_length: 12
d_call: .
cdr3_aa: CAWSVQGGELFF
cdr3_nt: TGTGCCTGGAGTGTACAGGGCGGGGAGCTGTTTTTT

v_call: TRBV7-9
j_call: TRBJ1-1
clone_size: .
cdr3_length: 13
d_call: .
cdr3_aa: CASSRQADTEAFF
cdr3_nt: TGTGCCAGCAGCCGACAGGCGGACACTGAAGCTTTCTTT

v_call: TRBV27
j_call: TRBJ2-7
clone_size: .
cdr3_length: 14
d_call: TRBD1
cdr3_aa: CASSRDRGTYEQYF
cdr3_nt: TGTGCCAGCAGCCGGGACAGGGGGACCTACGAGCAGTACTTC

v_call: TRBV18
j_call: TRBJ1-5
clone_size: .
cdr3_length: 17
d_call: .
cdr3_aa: CASSARPALPRHQPQHF
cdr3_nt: TGTGCCAGCTCAGCAAGACCAGCACTACCTCGACATCAGCCCCAGCATTTT

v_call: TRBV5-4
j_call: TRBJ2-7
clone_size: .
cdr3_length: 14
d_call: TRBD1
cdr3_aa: CASSPTGETYEQYF
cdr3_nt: TGTGCCAGCAGCCCTACAGGGGAGACCTACGAGCAGTACTTC

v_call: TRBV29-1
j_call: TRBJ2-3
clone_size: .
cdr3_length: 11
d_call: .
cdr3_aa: CSVGTADTQYF
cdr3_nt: TGCAGCGTTGGCACAGCAGATACGCAGTATTTT

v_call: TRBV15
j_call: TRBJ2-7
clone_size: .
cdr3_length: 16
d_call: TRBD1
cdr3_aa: CATAGDRATQGNEQYF
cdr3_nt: TGTGCCACCGCTGGGGACAGGGCAACCCAGGGGAACGAGCAGTACTTC

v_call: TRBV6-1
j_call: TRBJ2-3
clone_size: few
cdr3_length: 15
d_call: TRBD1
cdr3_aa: CASSEDQGGTDTQYF
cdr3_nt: TGTGCCAGCAGTGAAGACCAGGGGGGCACAGATACGCAGTATTTT

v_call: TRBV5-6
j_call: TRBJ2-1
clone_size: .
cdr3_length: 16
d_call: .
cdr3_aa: CASSLNAFNTGSEQFF
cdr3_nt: TGTGCCAGCAGCTTAAATGCCTTTAATACGGGGTCTGAGCAGTTCTTC

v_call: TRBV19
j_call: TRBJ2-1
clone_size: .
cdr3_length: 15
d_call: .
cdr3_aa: CASSIGRGSYNEQFF
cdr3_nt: TGTGCCAGTAGTATTGGGCGGGGCTCCTACAATGAGCAGTTCTTC

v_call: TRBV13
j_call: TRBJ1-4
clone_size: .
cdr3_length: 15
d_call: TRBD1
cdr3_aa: CASSPRGRGNEKLFF
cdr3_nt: TGTGCCAGCAGCCCCAGGGGGCGAGGTAATGAAAAACTGTTTTTT

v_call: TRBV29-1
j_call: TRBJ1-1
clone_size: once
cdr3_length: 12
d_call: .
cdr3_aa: CSVTESGTEAFF
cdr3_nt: TGCAGCGTTACTGAGTCAGGGACTGAAGCTTTCTTT

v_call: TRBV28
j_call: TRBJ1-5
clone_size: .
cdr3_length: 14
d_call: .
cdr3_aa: CASSSHGGLQPQHF
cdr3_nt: TGTGCCAGCAGTTCCCACGGGGGATTGCAGCCCCAGCATTTT

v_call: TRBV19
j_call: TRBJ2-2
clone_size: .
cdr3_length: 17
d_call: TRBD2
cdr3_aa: CASSTPAGGANTGELFF
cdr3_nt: TGTGCCAGTAGTACGCCAGCGGGAGGGGCTAACACCGGGGAGCTGTTTTTT

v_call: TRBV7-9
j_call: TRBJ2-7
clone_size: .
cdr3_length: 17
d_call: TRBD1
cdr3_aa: CASSSSGTGRYPYEQYF
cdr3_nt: TGTGCCAGCAGCTCCAGTGGGACAGGGAGGTACCCTTACGAGCAGTACTTC